The 2 T cell receptor beta chains below all came from one sample that was sequenced in a study of T-cell reconstitution after alpha-beta-depleted transplantation in children. Preparation of the TCRbeta library involved a method that used unique molecular identifiers. TCRdb recomputed calls from the PCR reads with MiXCR, one row per CDR3 protein. The sample holds 100,000 to 150,000 distinct CDR3 sequences, 20% to 25% seen once. This material consisted of PBMCs, mostly from graft donor cells, taken 180 days after TCRalphabeta/CD19-depleted stem cell transplant. The receptors here all came from a male patient between 2 and 10 years old who had a stem cell transplant for chronic granulomatous disease, so the T cells may come from the graft donor.

This clonotype has a count of ten or more. The chain has TRBV20-1 and TRBJ1-1; 7 nucleotides match TRBD1. This CDR3 has 13 residues. Germline lookup yields CDR1 DFQATT and CDR2 SNEGSKA (reference sequence). Losses at the gene ends were 6 bases for V and 2 bases for J; bases not matched to a gene: 6. CDR3 nucleotides: TGCAGTGCCCTAGGACAGGTAAACACTGAAGCTTTCTTT. Protein product: CSALGQVNTEAFF.

This clonotype was seen a few times. The genes are TRBV9 and TRBJ1-1, with 8 bases fitting TRBD1. J gave up 1 base and V 0 bases, and 2 bases lay outside the gene matches. This CDR3 comprises 15 residues. Germline CDR1 is SGDLS and CDR2 is YYNGEE. CDR3 protein: CASSVVGQGNTEAFF. The CDR3 DNA sequence: TGTGCCAGCAGCGTAGTAGGACAGGGGAACACTGAAGCTTTCTTT.